These 25 T cell receptor beta chains were sequenced from one sample in a study of T cell changes during pregnancy in multiple sclerosis. The repertoire was sequenced with immunoSEQ multiplex PCR; TCRdb's copy has only in-frame clones and lacks some. The sample shows 50,000 to 70,000 clones, 90% to 95% of them seen only once. Sequencing used CD8+ T cells from peripheral blood mononuclear cells, obtained before pregnancy. All receptors come from a female donor with multiple sclerosis, enrolled in a pregnancy study.

The chain joins TRBV7-9 to TRBJ2-1; 14 nucleotides line up with TRBD2. Germline CDR1 SEHNR, CDR2 FQNEAQ (reference sequence). The CDR3 runs to 16 residues. V lost 3 bases, J lost 9 bases, and 7 bases stayed unmatched. Here the CDR3 reads CASSFWTSGGYVEQFF. The CDR3 DNA sequence: TGTGCCAGCAGCTTCTGGACTAGCGGGGGGTATGTTGAGCAGTTCTTC.

The chain uses TRBV7-2 and TRBJ1-3; no definite D call. Germline assignment: CDR1 SGHTA and CDR2 FQGNSA. The CDR3 has 17 amino acids. V lost 5 bases, J lost 0 bases, and 17 bases lay in between. The CDR3 spells CASSREPQFYSGNTIYF. The CDR3 DNA sequence: TGTGCCAGCAGCCGCGAGCCCCAATTTTACTCTGGAAACACCATATATTTT.

The chain carries TRBV15 and TRBJ1-5; 8 nucleotides agree with TRBD1. This CDR3 has 16 residues. With V trimmed by 5 bases and J by 2 bases, 8 bases remained unmatched. Germline lookup yields CDR1 LNHNV and CDR2 YYDKDF (reference sequence). CDR3 in amino acids: CATSLTGENGNQPQHF. CDR3 coding DNA: TGTGCCACCAGCCTGACAGGGGAGAACGGCAATCAGCCCCAGCATTTT.

The V call is TRBV7-8, the J call TRBJ2-5; a weak D match, TRBD2 (6 bases). Germline assignment: CDR1 SGHVS and CDR2 FQNEAQ. Trimming stripped 1 base from V and 4 bases from J, with 19 bases between. This CDR3 has 17 residues. The CDR3 DNA reads TGTGCCAGCAGCTTAGAGGCGCGGGGCGCAGTTTTAGAGACCCAGTACTTC. Residues: CASSLEARGAVLETQYF.

DNA for the CDR3: TGTGCCAGCAGTGAGGGCAGTCTGTACGAGCAGTACTTC. Protein product: CASSEGSLYEQYF. The chain employs TRBV2 and TRBJ2-7, with no clear D. This CDR3 has 13 amino acids. Germline CDR1 is SNHLY and CDR2 is FYNNEI. Trimming removed 3 bases from V and 4 bases from J, with 10 bases in between.

The chain employs TRBV18 and TRBJ1-3; 7 bases are shared with TRBD1. V shed 3 bases and J 0 bases; nucleotides not matched to a gene: 5. The CDR3 has 16 residues. Germline V lookup: CDR1 KGHSH, CDR2 LQKENI. The CDR3 reads CASSPGQIISGNTIYF. The CDR3 region has the DNA TGTGCCAGCTCACCGGGACAGATTATCTCTGGAAACACCATATATTTT. The variable domain in full, completed from reference TRBV18 and TRBJ1-3, reads NAGVMQNPRHLVRRRGQEARLRCSPMKGHSHVYWYRQLPEEGLKFMVYLQKENIIDESGMPKERFSAEFPKEGPSILRIQQVVRGDSAAYFCASSPGQIISGNTIYFGEGSWLTVV.

This clone has a handful of counts. J is TRBJ2-1 and V is TRBV6-4; 8 bases line up with TRBD2. Germline values: CDR1 MRHNA, CDR2 SNTAGT. The CDR3 totals 13 residues. V lost 6 bases and J lost 2; bases outside the gene matches: 0. The CDR3 loop reads CASSGGAYNEQFF. The CDR3 bases are TGTGCCAGCAGCGGGGGGGCCTACAATGAGCAGTTCTTC.

This clone appeared a few times. V and J are TRBV9 and TRBJ1-3; 8 bases agree with TRBD1. The trim removed 3 bases at V and 0 bases at J, leaving 2 bases unmatched. The germline V gene encodes CDR1 SGDLS and CDR2 YYNGEE. The CDR3 runs to 15 residues. CDR3 sequence reads: CASSATGGSGNTIYF. In DNA form, the CDR3 reads TGTGCCAGCAGCGCCACAGGGGGCTCTGGAAACACCATATATTTT.

The chain couples TRBV11-2 to TRBJ1-3; the D is unclear. Germline assignment: CDR1 SGHAT and CDR2 FQNNGV. The CDR3 has 15 amino acids. The ends were cut back, 1 base at V and 0 bases at J, with 7 bases in the middle. The CDR3 is CASSLAGGSGNTIYF. CDR3 nucleotide sequence: TGTGCCAGCAGCTTAGCCGGTGGCTCTGGAAACACCATATATTTT.

The chain combines TRBV27 with TRBJ2-1; D is ambiguous. This CDR3 region has 13 residues. Germline V gene lookup returns CDR1 MNHEY and CDR2 SMNVEV (reference sequence). V lost 1 base and J 9 bases, leaving 10 bases between the germline ends. The CDR3 loop is CASSLYDAVEQFF. CDR3 sequence (DNA): TGTGCCAGCAGTTTATATGACGCGGTTGAGCAGTTCTTC.

This clone was observed a handful of times. The chain carries TRBV30 and TRBJ1-1; D call uncertain. V was trimmed by 2 bases and J by 3 bases, leaving 10 bases between them. Germline CDR1 GTSNPN, CDR2 SVGIG (reference sequence). CDR3 length: 13 residues. CDR3 protein: CAWSPPGDTEAFF. The CDR3 nucleotides read TGTGCCTGGAGTCCCCCCGGTGACACTGAAGCTTTCTTT.

As DNA, the CDR3 is TGTGCCAGCAGCTTAACCGTGGGGCAAATGAACACTGAAGCTTTCTTT. It yields the protein CASSLTVGQMNTEAFF. The chain links TRBV7-2 to TRBJ1-1; tentative D call: TRBD1 (5 bases). The germline V gene encodes CDR1 SGHTA and CDR2 FQGNSA. Trimming stripped 2 bases from V and 0 bases from J, with 13 bases between. The CDR3 covers 16 residues.

This chain connects TRBV2 to TRBJ2-1; 7 nucleotides match TRBD2. There are 14 residues in the CDR3. Germline CDR1 reads SNHLY; CDR2 reads FYNNEI. J lost 8 bases, V lost 6 bases, and 10 bases had no gene match. The CDR3: CASRPGGEFDEQFF. The CDR3 region has the DNA TGTGCCAGCAGACCGGGAGGTGAGTTTGATGAGCAGTTCTTC.

The chain couples TRBV15 to TRBJ1-1; D remains ambiguous. V dropped 2 bases and J dropped 5 bases, with 9 bases sitting between them. The CDR3 covers 13 residues. The germline CDR1 and CDR2 sequences are LNHNV and YYDKDF (reference sequence). The CDR3 spells CATSRSLITEAFF. The DNA of the CDR3 is TGTGCCACCAGCAGATCCCTAATTACTGAAGCTTTCTTT.

The chain is built from TRBV4-1 and TRBJ2-5, with 9 bases that match TRBD1. Trimming at V came to 4 bases and at J to 4 bases, leaving 10 bases not matched to a gene. Germline V CDR1 and CDR2: MGHRA, YSYEKL. CDR3 length equals 16 residues. CDR3 residues: CASSPIDRGESETQYF. The CDR3 DNA follows: TGCGCCAGCAGCCCGATAGACAGGGGGGAGTCAGAGACCCAGTACTTC.

The chain combines TRBV28 with TRBJ1-5; no clear D. The V gene's germline CDR1 is MDHEN and CDR2 SYDVKM. Trimming left V 5 bases short and J 3 bases short, with 17 bases between. The CDR3 length is 16 residues. CDR3 sequence (DNA): TGTGCCAGCAGTCCCCTTTGGGGAGGAGACAATCAGCCCCAGCATTTT. Its protein product is CASSPLWGGDNQPQHF. The whole variable domain, remainder taken from reference TRBV28 and TRBJ1-5, is DVKVTQSSRYLVKRTGEKVFLECVQDMDHENMFWYRQDPGLGLRLIYFSYDVKMKEKGDIPEGYSVSREKKERFSLILESASTNQTSMYLCASSPLWGGDNQPQHFGDGTRLSIL.

The chain carries TRBV7-6 and TRBJ1-3; 7 nucleotides agree with TRBD1. Per germline, CDR1 SGHVS and CDR2 FNYEAQ. The V gene end was trimmed by 8 bases and the J gene end by 0 bases; junction bases not matched to a gene: 7. This CDR3 contains 15 residues. In nucleotides, the CDR3 is TGTGCCAGCCGGGACAGCTCCATCTCTGGAAACACCATATATTTT. It specifies CASRDSSISGNTIYF.

The gene calls are TRBV6-4 and TRBJ1-2; 10 nucleotides agree with TRBD1. This CDR3 spans 14 amino acids. Germline CDR1 and CDR2: MRHNA and SNTAGT. V shed 6 bases, J shed 7 bases, and the junction held 8 bases outside the gene matches. The CDR3 DNA reads TGTGCCAGCAGACCCTCCGGGACAGGGGTTGGCTACACCTTC. This translates into CASRPSGTGVGYTF.

The V and J genes are TRBV2 and TRBJ1-6; D may be TRBD1 (6 bases). The germline V gene encodes CDR1 SNHLY and CDR2 FYNNEI. The length of the CDR3 is 17 residues. The V end lost 6 bases, the J end lost 0 bases, and 15 bases lay between the germline ends. In DNA, the CDR3 is TGTGCCAGCAGGGAGGACAGTTCGAGCTCCTATAATTCACCCCTCCACTTT. Its translation: CASREDSSSSYNSPLHF.

This rearrangement joins TRBV29-1 to TRBJ1-1; TRBD1 might be the D (6 bases). Deletions cut 7 bases from V and 7 bases from J, with 19 bases between. Germline assignment: CDR1 SQVTM and CDR2 ANQGSEA. The CDR3 sequence is 13 residues long. The DNA for the CDR3 is TGCAGCGCCGAGGGGGGCGGGGGAGGTGAAGCTTTCTTT. This encodes CSAEGGGGGEAFF.

This chain uses TRBV19 with TRBJ1-1, with TRBD1 as a possible D gene (5 bases). Trimming took 2 bases from V and 1 from J, leaving 20 bases between them. The CDR3 loop spans 18 amino acids. Germline lookup yields CDR1 LNHDA and CDR2 SQIVND (reference sequence). The CDR3 coding sequence is TGTGCCAGTAGTATAACTCTATTAGGGGCGGGGAAGAACACTGAAGCTTTCTTT. Protein sequence: CASSITLLGAGKNTEAFF. The full variable domain, completed using reference TRBV19 and TRBJ1-1, is DGGITQSPKYLFRKEGQNVTLSCEQNLNHDAMYWYRQDPGQGLRLIYYSQIVNDFQKGDIAEGYSVSREKKESFPLTVTSAQKNPTAFYLCASSITLLGAGKNTEAFFGQGTRLTVV.

The chain has TRBV5-1 and TRBJ2-5, with 7 bases aligning to TRBD2. This CDR3 has 12 residues. V shed 5 bases, J shed 2 bases, and the junction held 0 bases outside the gene matches. Germline CDR1 and CDR2: SGHRS and YFSETQ. CDR3 in DNA: TGCGCCAGCAGGGGACTACAAGAGACCCAGTACTTC. Translating it yields CASRGLQETQYF.

This chain joins TRBV7-9 and TRBJ1-2; possibly TRBD1 for D (5 bases). Germline CDR1 is SEHNR and CDR2 is FQNEAQ (reference sequence). CDR3 length: 16 residues. With 1 base removed from V and 2 bases from J, the gap between germline ends came to 14 bases. The CDR3 coding sequence is TGTGCCAGCAGCTTAGGACAGACAGAAAACAACTATGGCTACACCTTC. It codes for CASSLGQTENNYGYTF.

CDR3 nucleotides: TGCGCCAGCAGCTGGACAGGGGGGTACGAGCAGTACTTC. This encodes CASSWTGGYEQYF. The chain couples TRBV5-1 to TRBJ2-7; 10 bases agree with TRBD1. V shed 3 bases, J shed 4 bases, and the junction held 1 base outside the gene matches. Per germline, CDR1 SGHRS and CDR2 YFSETQ. CDR3 length: 13 amino acids.

The V call is TRBV27, the J call TRBJ1-6, with 7 bases that match TRBD1. V was pared by 7 bases and J by 14 bases, with 17 bases of the junction left unmatched. CDR1 and CDR2 from the germline V gene are MNHEY and SMNVEV (reference sequence). CDR3 size: 15 residues. The CDR3 loop reads CASTALLGQLRTLHF. DNA for the CDR3: TGTGCCAGCACCGCTCTCTTGGGACAGCTAAGGACCCTCCACTTT.